This note documents a single T cell receptor beta chain sequence. The sample originates from a study of T cell responses to AZD1222 COVID-19 vaccine. Data came from immunoSEQ multiplex PCR; TCRdb stores just in-frame clones and leaves some out. Of about 94,000 clones listed, roughly 84% are singletons. The ends were cut back, 6 bases at V and 4 bases at J, with 18 bases in the middle. The CDR3 consists of 15 residues. Per the germline V gene, CDR1 is LNHDA and CDR2 is SQIVND (reference sequence). The sequences come from peripheral blood, collected on day 0 of AZD1222 vaccination. The genes are TRBV19 and TRBJ1-1; D unresolved. The receptor's source is an adult in good health. This CDR3 is CASSTFSFGSTEAFF. CDR3 nucleotides: TGTGCCAGTAGCACCTTCTCGTTCGGGAGCACTGAAGCTTTCTTT.